These 5 T cell receptor beta chains originate from one sample sequenced in a study of T cell repertoires in cytomegalovirus infection. The antigens these receptors bind are not known. One entry per CDR3 protein, called by TCRdb with MiXCR from the reads. Found here are around 360,000 distinct CDR3 sequences, about a third of them singletons; the top ten hold 13%. The input for sequencing was cultured PBMCs, taken from culture after CMV antigen stimulation. The source is a human donor in good health (CMV status not recorded). Some clones in this sample may be carry-over from other donors' samples.

This chain uses TRBV18 with TRBJ2-7; TRBD1 matches at 11 bases. The CDR3 consists of 15 residues. V gave up 3 bases and J gave up 5 bases; unmatched junction bases: 6. In germline, CDR1 is KGHSH, CDR2 LQKENI. DNA for the CDR3: TGTGCCAGCTCACCTTCCGGGACAGGGGGGAACGAGCAGTACGTC. It yields the protein CASSPSGTGGNEQYV.

This clonotype came up many times. The chain uses TRBV7-2 and TRBJ2-3; D is perhaps TRBD2 (6 bases). The V gene lost 6 bases and the J gene lost 10 bases, with 14 bases spanning the gap. Germline CDR1 and CDR2: SGHTA and FQGNSA. CDR3 length equals 12 residues. The DNA of the CDR3 is TGTGCCAGCAGATCATCCGGGACTGCGCAGTATTTT. This gives the protein CASRSSGTAQYF.

The sample holds a few counts of this clonotype. The rearrangement links TRBV7-9 to TRBJ2-1, with D tentatively TRBD1 or TRBD2 (5 bases each). Trimming took off 2 bases at V and 0 bases at J, with 17 bases between the two ends. Germline V gives CDR1 SEHNR, CDR2 FQNEAQ (reference sequence). CDR3 size: 18 residues. In nucleotides, the CDR3 is TGTGCCAGCAGCTTAAATATAGGGGAGCGGTTCTCCTACAATGAGCAGTTCTTC. Its translation is CASSLNIGERFSYNEQFF.

This clonotype turned up a few times. CDR3 loop: CASSQGAGVTDTQYF. CDR3 sequence (DNA): TGCGCCAGCAGCCAAGGAGCGGGGGTTACAGATACGCAGTATTTT. This rearrangement joins TRBV4-1 to TRBJ2-3; 8 positions agree with TRBD2. The CDR3 loop spans 15 amino acids. Germline lookup yields CDR1 MGHRA and CDR2 YSYEKL. After removal of 1 base from V and 3 bases from J, the junction contained 3 bases not matched to a gene.

This clonotype was seen a handful of times. The chain carries TRBV5-4 and TRBJ2-5; perhaps TRBD2 as D (5 bases). The CDR3 loop spans 14 amino acids. Germline loops: CDR1 SGHNT, CDR2 YYREEE (reference sequence). Deletions cut 1 base from V and 0 bases from J, with 7 bases between. CDR3 residues: CASSLPGNQETQYF. CDR3 nucleotide sequence: TGTGCCAGCAGCTTGCCGGGAAACCAAGAGACCCAGTACTTC.